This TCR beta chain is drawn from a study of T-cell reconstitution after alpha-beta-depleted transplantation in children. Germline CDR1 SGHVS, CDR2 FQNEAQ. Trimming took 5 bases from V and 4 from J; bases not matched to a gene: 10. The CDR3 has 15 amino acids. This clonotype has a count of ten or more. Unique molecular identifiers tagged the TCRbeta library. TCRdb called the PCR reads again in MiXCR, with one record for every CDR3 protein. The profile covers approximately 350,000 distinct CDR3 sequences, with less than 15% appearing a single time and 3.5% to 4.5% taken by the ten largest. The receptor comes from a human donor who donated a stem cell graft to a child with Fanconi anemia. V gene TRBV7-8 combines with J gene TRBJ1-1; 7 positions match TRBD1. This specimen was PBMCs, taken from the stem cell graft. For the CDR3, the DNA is TGTGCCAGCAGCGAGACACAGGGGAGTGCCACTGAAGCTTTCTTT. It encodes CASSETQGSATEAFF.